This T cell receptor beta chain stems from a study of cytomegalovirus exposure and HLA in healthy donors. CDR1 is ENHRY and CDR2 is SYGVKD in the germline V gene. The CDR3 is 13 amino acids. The V gene lost 8 bases and the J gene lost 3 bases, with 13 bases spanning the gap. This clone was seen a few times. Profiling relied on immunoSEQ multiplex PCR, and the TCRdb table lists in-frame clones only, not all of them. This sample carries about 280,000 clones, approximately 88% of them seen once, and the ten largest clones take about 0.99%. The chain recombines TRBV10-3 with TRBJ1-2; D uncertain. The sequenced material came from PBMCs. The sequence came from a woman younger than 30 in good health and CMV-seronegative. CDR3 region: CAIEEGIDYGYTF. The CDR3 coding sequence is TGTGCCATCGAAGAGGGAATTGACTATGGCTACACCTTC.